What follows are 14 T cell receptor beta chains derived from one specimen sequenced in a study of CD8 T cells in ankylosing spondylitis. Via MiXCR, TCRdb re-called the 5' RACE reads, giving one row per CDR3 protein. The table has under 300,000 distinct CDR3 sequences, around 7.8% seen once. The sample comprised blood, either unsorted or a sorted T cell fraction (not recorded which). The receptors stem from a male donor with ankylosing spondylitis or in good health (not recorded which).

This sequence joins TRBV12-3 or TRBV12-4 and TRBJ2-1, with D perhaps assigned TRBD1 or TRBD2 (6 bases each). V lost 7 bases to trimming and J lost 1 base, with 11 bases between them. This CDR3 spans 14 amino acids. DNA of the CDR3: TGTGCCAGCACCACAGGGACTTCCTACAATGAGCAGTTCTTC. Translating it yields CASTTGTSYNEQFF.

The chain joins TRBV4-2 to TRBJ2-5; 10 bases map to TRBD2. Germline CDR1 and CDR2: LGHNA and YNFKEQ. The V gene end was trimmed by 0 bases and the J gene end by 2 bases; junction bases not matched to a gene: 12. The CDR3 covers 19 residues. The DNA for the CDR3 is TGTGCCAGCAGCCAAGACCCCGCGGCTAGCGGGAGAGGTCAAGAGACCCAGTACTTC. Its protein is CASSQDPAASGRGQETQYF.

This clonotype has just a few counts. The chain joins TRBV27 to TRBJ1-3; possible D gene TRBD1, 5 bases. The V end was cut by 5 bases, the J end by 2 bases, with 16 bases between. Germline V CDR1 and CDR2: MNHEY, SMNVEV (reference sequence). The CDR3 is 16 amino acids. CDR3 sequence reads: CASSPSGLRPGNTIYF. The CDR3 nucleotides read TGTGCCAGCAGTCCCTCGGGACTGAGACCTGGAAACACCATATATTTT.

This clonotype was seen ten or more times. The chain is built from TRBV14 and TRBJ1-2; D is ambiguous. In germline, CDR1 is SGHDN, CDR2 FVKESK. This CDR3 is 15 amino acids long. Trimming removed 4 bases from V and 9 bases from J, with 21 bases in between. CDR3 protein: CASSPVVGTGISYTF. CDR3 nucleotides: TGTGCCAGCAGCCCCGTGGTGGGAACCGGTATTAGCTACACCTTC.

This clonotype was observed at least ten times. The rearrangement links TRBV20-1 to TRBJ2-1; 14 bases are a match to TRBD2. Germline CDR1 is DFQATT and CDR2 is SNEGSKA (reference sequence). Trimming removed 3 bases from V and 10 bases from J; junction bases left unmatched: 11. This CDR3 is 16 amino acids long. CDR3 coding DNA: TGCAGTGCTAGTCCTGGGACTAGCGGGAGTTCTCGAGAGCAGTTCTTC. Its translation: CSASPGTSGSSREQFF.

This clonotype has at least ten counts. The chain has TRBV29-1 and TRBJ2-7; D may be TRBD1 (6 bases). Germline values: CDR1 SQVTM, CDR2 ANQGSEA. This CDR3 contains 12 residues. The V and J ends lost 6 bases and 6 bases respectively, with 15 bases between them. CDR3 sequence: CSVPGPGVEQYF. The CDR3 coding sequence is TGCAGCGTCCCCGGTCCAGGGGTCGAGCAGTACTTC.

In its sample, this clonotype was seen many times. The genes are TRBV10-3 and TRBJ2-3; D perhaps matches TRBD1 (5 bases). The CDR3 consists of 13 residues. CDR1 and CDR2 from the germline V gene are ENHRY and SYGVKD. The germline V and J ends were trimmed by 4 bases and 5 bases, with 10 bases remaining between them. Written as DNA, the CDR3 is TGTGCCATCAGTGCTCAGGGCTTAGATACGCAGTATTTT. Encoded protein: CAISAQGLDTQYF.

This clonotype was recorded many times. The V and J genes are TRBV5-8 and TRBJ2-1; 10 nucleotides align to TRBD2. V trimming: 3 bases; J trimming: 6 bases; junction bases outside the gene matches: 6. This CDR3 is 15 amino acids long. CDR1 is SGHTS, CDR2 YDEGEE, per germline. This CDR3 is CASSSGLAVINEQFF. CDR3 nucleotides: TGTGCCAGCAGCTCCGGACTAGCGGTGATCAATGAGCAGTTCTTC. Supplemented by reference TRBV5-8 and TRBJ2-1, the full variable domain reads EAGVTQSPTHLIKTRGQQATLRCSPISGHTSVYWYQQALGLGLQFLLWYDEGEERNRGNFPPRFSGRQFPNYSSELNVNALELEDSALYLCASSSGLAVINEQFFGPGTRLTVL.

This clonotype appeared a few times. The V call is TRBV20-1, the J call TRBJ2-7; 9 bases line up with TRBD2. V was pared by 5 bases and J by 2 bases, with 4 bases of the junction left unmatched. There are 13 residues in the CDR3. Per germline, CDR1 DFQATT and CDR2 SNEGSKA (reference sequence). The DNA for the CDR3 is TGCAGTGCTTTATTAGCGGGAGCCTACGAGCAGTACTTC. Its translation is CSALLAGAYEQYF.

This clonotype appeared many times. The J gene is TRBJ1-5, the V gene TRBV3-1; the D gene is possibly TRBD1 (5 bases). The CDR3 has 13 residues. From germline, CDR1 is LGHDT and CDR2 YNNKEL (reference sequence). The V gene lost 1 base and the J gene lost 6 bases, with 7 bases spanning the gap. CDR3 loop: CASSQVGGQPQHF. The CDR3 coding sequence is TGTGCCAGCAGCCAAGTCGGGGGTCAGCCCCAGCATTTT.

This clonotype has ten or more counts. The chain couples TRBV7-2 to TRBJ2-5; D is perhaps TRBD2 (5 bases). Germline V CDR1 and CDR2: SGHTA, FQGNSA. The CDR3 totals 14 residues. V shed 1 base and J shed 4 bases, with 10 bases lying between them. The CDR3 DNA sequence: TGTGCCAGCAGCTTAGGGAGAGGAGGAGAGACCCAGTACTTC. Translated, it gives CASSLGRGGETQYF.

A few counts support this clonotype. V and J are TRBV2 and TRBJ2-6, with a weak D call TRBD2 (6 bases). The germline CDR1 and CDR2 sequences are SNHLY and FYNNEI. This CDR3 has 15 residues. Trimming pared 4 bases from V and 0 bases from J, leaving 7 bases between. The CDR3 DNA reads TGTGCCAGCAGTGGGGAGGTCTCTGGGGCCAACGTCCTGACTTTC. Protein: CASSGEVSGANVLTF.

This chain uses TRBV7-2 with TRBJ1-6; D is ambiguous. Germline CDR1 is SGHTA and CDR2 is FQGNSA. Trimming took 5 bases from V and 6 from J, leaving 14 bases between them. The CDR3 extends over 15 amino acids. The CDR3 loop is CASSPSTGVNSPLHF. The CDR3 DNA reads TGTGCCAGCAGCCCTTCGACGGGAGTTAATTCACCCCTCCACTTT.

This clonotype was seen many times. The chain carries TRBV2 and TRBJ1-5; D unclear. Trimming shortened V by 5 bases and J by 3 bases, and 11 bases separated the two germline ends. Germline V lookup: CDR1 SNHLY, CDR2 FYNNEI. The CDR3 is made up of 14 amino acids. CDR3 in amino acids: CASSSFGDNQPQHF. The CDR3 DNA sequence: TGTGCCAGCAGTTCCTTCGGGGACAATCAGCCCCAGCATTTT.